This T cell receptor (beta chain) was captured in a study of CD8 T cells in Susac syndrome. RNA, at about 0.45 to 1 ug, was reverse transcribed with random hexamers. A multiplex approach, immunoSEQ multiplex PCR, amplified TCR beta CDR3 across 54 Vbeta and 13 Jbeta. TCRdb fed the immunoSEQ multiplex PCR reads into MiXCR, producing one record per CDR3 protein. In the table there are roughly 140,000 distinct CDR3 sequences, approximately 93% of which are singletons. The study sequenced TCR beta in blood CD8+ and CD4+ T cells. Bulk CD8+ and CD4+ cells came from magnetic negative isolation; CD8+ TEMRA by FACS. The ends lost 7 bases at V and 7 bases at J; junction bases unmatched: 13. This CDR3 spans 14 amino acids. Germline CDR1 is SQVTM and CDR2 is ANQGSEA.

This chain links TRBV29-1 with TRBJ2-4; 7 nucleotides agree with TRBD2. This TCR derives from a human donor with multiple sclerosis. The material sequenced was CD8+ T cells from PBMCs. The CDR3: CSASGGSRENIQYF. The CDR3 DNA reads as TGCAGCGCCTCGGGGGGTTCGAGGGAGAACATTCAGTACTTC.